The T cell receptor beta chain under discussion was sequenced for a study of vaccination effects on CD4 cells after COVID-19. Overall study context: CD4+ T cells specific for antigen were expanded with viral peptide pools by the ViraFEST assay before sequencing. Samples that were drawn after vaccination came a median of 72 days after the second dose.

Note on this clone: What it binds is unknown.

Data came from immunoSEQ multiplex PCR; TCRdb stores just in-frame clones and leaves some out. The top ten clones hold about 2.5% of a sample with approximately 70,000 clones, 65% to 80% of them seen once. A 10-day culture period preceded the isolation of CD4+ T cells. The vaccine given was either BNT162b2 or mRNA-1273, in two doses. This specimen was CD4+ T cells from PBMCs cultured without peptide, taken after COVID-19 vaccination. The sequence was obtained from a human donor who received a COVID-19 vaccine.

The CDR3 sequence: CASSDINRDVSGNTIYF. The DNA for the CDR3 is TGTGCCAGCAGCGACATCAACAGGGACGTTTCTGGAAACACCATATATTTT. The rearrangement joins TRBV7-8 to TRBJ1-3; D is possibly TRBD1 (6 bases). The CDR3 length is 17 residues. The germline V gene encodes CDR1 SGHVS and CDR2 FQNEAQ. The V and J ends lost 5 bases and 1 base respectively, with 18 bases between them.